The T cell receptor beta chain under discussion was sequenced for a study of Graves' ophthalmopathy and Graves' hyperthyroidism. Turning to the study itself: Peripheral blood (taken before any treatment) was collected at initial diagnosis.

V gave up 2 bases and J gave up 4 bases, with 11 bases separating them. Germline CDR1 reads ENHRY; CDR2 reads SYGVKD. The CDR3 totals 14 residues. RNA transcripts were the source from which TCR beta CDR3 regions were amplified. HTBI primers were used in a first-round RT-PCR, which preceded a second-round multiplex PCR. TCRdb re-derived calls from the multiplex PCR reads in MiXCR, one entry per CDR3 protein. The data hold around 600,000 distinct CDR3 sequences, with over 40% observed a single time. This clonotype was found many times. What it binds is unknown. Findings of the study overall: The blood repertoire also included most expanded thyroid clonotypes above 0.001 frequency.

Diagnosis was based on clinical symptoms, serum thyroxine, TRAb, thyroid ultrasound and orbital computed tomography. The sequencing input was peripheral blood. The gene calls are TRBV10-3 and TRBJ2-5; TRBD1 is a possible D gene (6 bases). This receptor was obtained from an adult man with Graves' ophthalmopathy. The CDR3 spells CAISETQGTETQYF. The CDR3 DNA is TGTGCCATCAGTGAGACCCAGGGGACAGAGACCCAGTACTTC.